The clone carrying this T cell receptor beta chain came up a few times. The sample belongs to a study of blood T cell repertoires in COVID-19. Study as a whole: Both acute and convalescent COVID-19 samples were obtained from the United States, Italy and Spain. The analysed material was cDNA or gDNA that came from T cells, B-cell-depleted T cells, or PBMCs.

The CDR3 consists of 16 residues. With 3 bases removed from V and 3 bases from J, the gap between germline ends came to 18 bases. The germline V gene has CDR1 SGHRS and CDR2 YFSETQ. In the original analysis: Amplification of reference gene primers was used by the study to estimate nucleated cell counts. This table comes from immunoSEQ multiplex PCR, and its TCRdb copy is limited to in-frame clones, with some not included. V, J and clone size are taken as reported in that table, and D and trimming were inferred from the DNA itself. Of about 220,000 clones in the sample, about four fifths were seen once.

Source material: peripheral blood. The chain uses TRBV5-1 and TRBJ1-2; D possibly corresponds to TRBD1 (6 bases). This clonotype was sampled from a woman older than 75 with acute or convalescent COVID-19. The DNA for the CDR3 is TGCGCCAGCAGCTCCGGGGCGGGGGCGCAGGACTATGGCTACACCTTC. Translated: CASSSGAGAQDYGYTF.